The clone carrying this TCR beta chain has a single count. The sample is drawn from a study of blood T cell repertoires in COVID-19. The V gene end was trimmed by 8 bases and the J gene end by 2 bases; junction bases not matched to a gene: 7. This CDR3 is 14 amino acids long. From germline, CDR1 is MNHEY and CDR2 SMNVEV (reference sequence). Clones were read by immunoSEQ multiplex PCR, and TCRdb kept only the in-frame ones, dropping some. The sample consists of 200,000 or so clones, roughly 80% of them appearing once. Specimen: peripheral blood. This chain joins TRBV27 and TRBJ2-7; 9 bases match TRBD1. The receptor's source is a human donor in a cohort sampled during active COVID-19. CDR3 bases: TGTGCCAGCGGACGGACAGGGGAGACCTACGAGCAGTACTTC. Its translation: CASGRTGETYEQYF.